The T cell receptor beta chain under discussion was sequenced for a study of Graves' ophthalmopathy and Graves' hyperthyroidism. The authors isolated PBMCs from over 7.5 ml of fresh peripheral blood. Study results and limitations: Stable hyperthyroidism and ophthalmopathy were told apart by a 13-signature model, which achieved approximately 87% sensitivity and approximately 82% specificity. Ophthalmopathy progression was predicted by the model at 70.59% sensitivity and about 74% specificity.

As to this clonotype: As yet, its antigen is unknown.

Germline V gene sequence: CDR1 MNHEY, CDR2 SVGAGI. With 0 bases clipped from V and 6 bases from J, the junction kept 7 bases outside the gene matches. The CDR3 is 15 amino acids. Amplifying from RNA transcripts, the study obtained TCR beta CDR3 regions. After a first-round RT-PCR with HTBI primers, a second-round multiplex PCR was run. TCRdb analysed the multiplex PCR reads with MiXCR anew, one entry per CDR3 protein. The table shows hundreds of thousands of distinct CDR3 sequences, with approximately 40% occurring only once. The TCR sequence derives from an adult man with Graves' ophthalmopathy. The sample consisted of peripheral blood. The chain joins TRBV6-5 to TRBJ2-7; 8 positions agree with TRBD2. The CDR3 sequence: CASSYSRGTSLEQYF. DNA for the CDR3: TGTGCCAGCAGTTACTCGAGGGGGACTAGTCTCGAGCAGTACTTC.